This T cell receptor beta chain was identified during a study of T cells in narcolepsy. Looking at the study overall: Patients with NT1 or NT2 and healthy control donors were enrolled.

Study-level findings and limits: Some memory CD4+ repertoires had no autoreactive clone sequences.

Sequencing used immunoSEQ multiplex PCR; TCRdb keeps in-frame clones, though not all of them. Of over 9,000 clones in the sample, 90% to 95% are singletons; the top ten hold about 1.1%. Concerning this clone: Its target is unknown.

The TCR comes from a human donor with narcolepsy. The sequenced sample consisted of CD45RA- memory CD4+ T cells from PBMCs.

The DNA of the CDR3 is TGTGCCAGCAGCCCCGGACAGGCGAATCAGCCCCAGCATTTT. This gives the protein CASSPGQANQPQHF. The chain employs TRBV6-1 and TRBJ1-5; 7 bases match TRBD1. V was pared by 6 bases and J by 4 bases, with 6 bases of the junction left unmatched. There are 14 residues in the CDR3. Germline V gives CDR1 MNHNS, CDR2 SASEGT.